The 32 T cell receptor beta chains given below trace back to one sample, sequenced in a study of cytomegalovirus exposure and HLA in healthy donors. PCR primers comprised 60 Vbeta and 13 Jbeta primers. Produced via immunoSEQ multiplex PCR; TCRdb's table is partial and in-frame only. The sample has 180,000 or so clones, 80% seen once. Source material: PBMCs. The source is a woman in her 30s in good health and CMV-seronegative.

The chain joins TRBV27 to TRBJ2-2; TRBD2 matches 12 bases. CDR1 MNHEY and CDR2 SMNVEV come from the germline V gene (reference sequence). With 6 bases clipped from V and 4 bases from J, the junction kept 6 bases outside the gene matches. The CDR3 extends over 16 amino acids. As DNA, the CDR3 is TGTGCCAGCAGCCCTCTAGCGGGGGGGAGCACCGGGGAGCTGTTTTTT. Translating gives CASSPLAGGSTGELFF.

The chain couples TRBV5-5 to TRBJ2-1; 9 bases line up with TRBD2. This CDR3 is built from 16 residues. Germline-derived CDR1 and CDR2 are SGHKS and YYEKEE (reference sequence). V lost 0 bases, J lost 3 bases, and 4 bases stayed unmatched. CDR3 in DNA: TGTGCCAGCAGCTTGGAAAGCGGGGGGAACTACAATGAGCAGTTCTTC. It yields the protein CASSLESGGNYNEQFF.

This chain connects TRBV6-1 to TRBJ2-6, with no clear D. Germline lookup yields CDR1 MNHNS and CDR2 SASEGT. The CDR3 contains 17 residues. Trimming left V 2 bases short and J 4 bases short, with 15 bases between. The DNA of the CDR3 is TGTGCCAGCAGTGAACAGAGTCAGGTTGCCGGGGCCAACGTCCTGACTTTC. Its protein is CASSEQSQVAGANVLTF.

The V and J genes are TRBV4-3 and TRBJ2-1; 12 bases fit TRBD1. Germline CDR1 LGHNA, CDR2 YSLEER. J gave up 9 bases and V 3 bases, and 9 bases lay outside the gene matches. The CDR3 length is 16 residues. The CDR3 nucleotides read TGCGCCAGCAGCCAGCGAACCGGGACAGGGGGCGTTGAGCAGTTCTTC. Protein product: CASSQRTGTGGVEQFF.

This clone was seen only once. V and J are TRBV7-9 and TRBJ1-1, with D unclear. CDR3 length equals 13 residues. Trimming pared 1 base from V and 4 bases from J, leaving 7 bases between. Germline CDR1 is SEHNR and CDR2 is FQNEAQ (reference sequence). CDR3 protein: CASSLDSSTEAFF. CDR3 DNA sequence: TGTGCCAGCAGCTTAGACAGCTCCACTGAAGCTTTCTTT.

V is TRBV5-4 and J is TRBJ1-2; D gene ambiguous. Looked up from germline, CDR1 is SGHNT and CDR2 is YYREEE (reference sequence). V lost 5 bases to trimming and J lost 2 bases, with 13 bases between them. This CDR3 region has 14 residues. In DNA form, the CDR3 reads TGTGCCAGCAGACCGCCTTCGGAGAACTATGGCTACACCTTC. It yields the protein CASRPPSENYGYTF.

V usage is TRBV7-2 and J usage is TRBJ2-7; no clear D. CDR3 size: 11 residues. Germline lookup yields CDR1 SGHTA and CDR2 FQGNSA. The V and J ends lost 2 bases and 6 bases respectively, with 5 bases between them. The CDR3 is CASSLFSEQYF. The DNA for the CDR3 is TGTGCCAGCAGCTTATTCAGCGAGCAGTACTTC.

The V and J genes are TRBV7-2 and TRBJ2-3, with TRBD1 matching over 8 bases. The CDR3 covers 15 residues. CDR1 SGHTA and CDR2 FQGNSA come from the germline V gene. After removal of 4 bases from V and 9 bases from J, the junction contained 12 bases not matched to a gene. The CDR3 loop reads CASSYIDRGGGTQYF. CDR3 sequence (DNA): TGTGCCAGCAGCTACATAGACAGGGGTGGAGGAACGCAGTATTTT.

The chain couples TRBV5-1 to TRBJ1-1; maybe TRBD1 (5 bases). Germline values: CDR1 SGHRS, CDR2 YFSETQ. The V and J ends lost 0 bases and 0 bases respectively, with 9 bases between them. This CDR3 has 15 amino acids. Here the CDR3 reads CASSLAGLLNTEAFF. In DNA, the CDR3 is TGCGCCAGCAGCTTGGCAGGGTTACTGAACACTGAAGCTTTCTTT.

V gene TRBV6-1 combines with J gene TRBJ1-6; D is uncertain. V was cut by 2 bases and J by 7 bases, with 6 bases left in between. The CDR3 is made up of 13 amino acids. Germline V gene lookup returns CDR1 MNHNS and CDR2 SASEGT. CDR3 loop: CASSEIRNSPLHF. The DNA of the CDR3 is TGTGCCAGCAGTGAAATTCGGAATTCACCCCTCCACTTT.

This clone was picked up a small number of times. The J gene is TRBJ2-5, the V gene TRBV2, with D maybe TRBD2 (6 bases). With 3 bases removed from V and 6 bases from J, the gap between germline ends came to 14 bases. The CDR3 length is 14 residues. From germline, CDR1 is SNHLY and CDR2 FYNNEI. CDR3 DNA: TGTGCCAGCAGTGAGGGGCGAGGCGGGAAGACCCAGTACTTC. Encoded protein: CASSEGRGGKTQYF.

This clone was counted a few times. The chain links TRBV27 to TRBJ2-7; 10 bases agree with TRBD2. V trimming: 3 bases; J trimming: 6 bases; junction bases outside the gene matches: 8. Germline values: CDR1 MNHEY, CDR2 SMNVEV (reference sequence). This CDR3 has 15 amino acids. The CDR3 loop reads CASSFSPRTSGEQYF. CDR3 nucleotides: TGTGCCAGCAGTTTTTCACCTCGGACTAGCGGCGAGCAGTACTTC.

This sequence joins TRBV19 and TRBJ1-1; D perhaps matches TRBD1 (6 bases). Germline CDR1 LNHDA, CDR2 SQIVND (reference sequence). Trimming pared 5 bases from V and 6 bases from J, leaving 34 bases between. The CDR3 extends over 20 amino acids. In DNA, the CDR3 is TGTGCCAGTAGTTCGAGAACCCAGGGGAATCAGGACCAAACACTTGCTGAAGCTTTCTTT. Translating gives CASSSRTQGNQDQTLAEAFF.

This chain joins TRBV2 and TRBJ1-5; the D gene is possibly TRBD1 (6 bases). This CDR3 is built from 15 residues. In germline, CDR1 is SNHLY, CDR2 FYNNEI. Trimming removed 6 bases from V and 4 bases from J, with 16 bases in between. CDR3 coding DNA: TGTGCCAGCAGCGCTATGAAGGGGGGGAATCAGCCCCAGCATTTT. It codes for CASSAMKGGNQPQHF.

The V call is TRBV29-1, the J call TRBJ2-3, with D possibly being TRBD2 (5 bases). Germline V CDR1 and CDR2: SQVTM, ANQGSEA. CDR3 length: 17 residues. The V end was cut by 6 bases, the J end by 3 bases, with 25 bases between. In DNA form, the CDR3 reads TGCAGCGTGGACGGCCTGACTTCGGGGTTGGCGACAGATACGCAGTATTTT. This translates into CSVDGLTSGLATDTQYF.

J is TRBJ2-2 and V is TRBV5-5; D is ambiguous. Germline V gene sequence: CDR1 SGHKS, CDR2 YYEKEE (reference sequence). V dropped 0 bases and J dropped 4 bases, with 13 bases sitting between them. The CDR3 runs 16 residues. The chain's CDR3 is CASSLATIEATGELFF. The CDR3 DNA reads as TGTGCCAGCAGCTTGGCCACCATTGAGGCCACCGGGGAGCTGTTTTTT.

The chain employs TRBV6-1 and TRBJ1-2; D may be TRBD1 (5 bases). Germline loops: CDR1 MNHNS, CDR2 SASEGT. CDR3 length equals 15 residues. V shed 7 bases and J shed 8 bases, with 23 bases lying between them. The CDR3 loop is CASTTRKGLGDGYTF. The CDR3 nucleotides are TGTGCCAGCACCACAAGAAAGGGGTTAGGAGACGGCTACACCTTC.

The J gene is TRBJ2-5, the V gene TRBV14; 7 nucleotides match TRBD1. With 2 bases clipped from V and 1 base from J, the junction kept 10 bases outside the gene matches. CDR3 length: 17 amino acids. Germline V gives CDR1 SGHDN, CDR2 FVKESK. CDR3 sequence: CASSQILGQNLQETQYF. Written as DNA, the CDR3 is TGTGCCAGCAGCCAAATATTGGGACAGAACCTCCAAGAGACCCAGTACTTC.

The chain uses TRBV10-3 and TRBJ1-2; 7 bases line up with TRBD1. Germline V gene sequence: CDR1 ENHRY, CDR2 SYGVKD. CDR3 length equals 12 residues. The V gene end was trimmed by 7 bases and the J gene end by 7 bases; junction bases not matched to a gene: 6. This CDR3 reads CAINDRDGGYTF. CDR3 in DNA: TGTGCCATCAACGACAGGGATGGTGGCTACACCTTC.

A single count supports this clone. The chain is built from TRBV6-4 and TRBJ2-7, with D tentatively TRBD2 (6 bases). From germline, CDR1 is MRHNA and CDR2 SNTAGT. The CDR3 covers 13 residues. Trimming left V 6 bases short and J 7 bases short, with 16 bases between. The CDR3 is CASRGGSGMEQYF. The CDR3 coding sequence is TGTGCCAGCAGGGGGGGTTCGGGGATGGAGCAGTACTTC.

This clone was counted a single time. The chain uses TRBV10-2 and TRBJ2-5; D remains ambiguous. Trimming pared 7 bases from V and 2 bases from J, leaving 11 bases between. The CDR3 is 13 amino acids. In germline, CDR1 is WSHSY, CDR2 SAAADI. CDR3 amino acids: CASNNPSQETQYF. The CDR3 nucleotides are TGCGCCAGCAACAACCCGTCACAAGAGACCCAGTACTTC.

This clone was detected a few times. The chain combines TRBV11-2 with TRBJ2-7; possible D gene TRBD1, 5 bases. The CDR3 length is 14 residues. V lost 3 bases and J 6 bases, leaving 15 bases between the germline ends. Germline CDR1 SGHAT, CDR2 FQNNGV. This chain's CDR3 is CASSFSKGMVEQYF. CDR3 bases: TGTGCCAGCAGCTTCTCAAAGGGGATGGTCGAGCAGTACTTC.

V usage is TRBV9 and J usage is TRBJ2-3; possibly TRBD1 for D (5 bases). Trimming removed 0 bases from V and 7 bases from J, with 9 bases in between. CDR3 length: 13 residues. The V gene's germline CDR1 is SGDLS and CDR2 YYNGEE. Here the CDR3 reads CASSVGGPNTQYF. CDR3 nucleotides: TGTGCCAGCAGCGTAGGGGGCCCGAATACGCAGTATTTT. The full variable domain, its missing parts supplied by reference TRBV9 and TRBJ2-3, is DSGVTQTPKHLITATGQRVTLRCSPRSGDLSVYWYQQSLDQGLQFLIQYYNGEERAKGNILERFSAQQFPDLHSELNLSSLELGDSALYFCASSVGGPNTQYFGPGTRLTVL.

This chain links TRBV5-4 with TRBJ2-7, with 9 bases aligning to TRBD1. The CDR3 consists of 15 residues. V shed 3 bases and J 2 bases; nucleotides not matched to a gene: 6. Germline CDR1 SGHNT, CDR2 YYREEE (reference sequence). The CDR3 DNA sequence: TGTGCCAGCAGCTCAGCGGGACAGGGTGCCTACGAGCAGTACTTC. It encodes CASSSAGQGAYEQYF.

CDR3 residues: CASSLIQGQSGYTF. CDR3 sequence (DNA): TGTGCCAGCAGCTTAATTCAGGGACAGTCGGGCTACACCTTC. The V and J genes are TRBV7-9 and TRBJ1-2; 7 positions agree with TRBD1. With 2 bases clipped from V and 8 bases from J, the junction kept 8 bases outside the gene matches. The CDR3 is made up of 14 amino acids. Germline V gene data show CDR1 as SEHNR and CDR2 as FQNEAQ (reference sequence).

This chain uses TRBV9 with TRBJ1-6; 9 positions match TRBD1. Germline trimming cut 7 bases from V and 10 bases from J; bases unmatched to any gene: 9. The CDR3 is made up of 14 amino acids. Per the germline V gene, CDR1 is SGDLS and CDR2 is YYNGEE. CDR3: CASERGQGGSPLHF. CDR3 sequence (DNA): TGTGCCAGCGAAAGGGGACAGGGTGGGTCACCCCTCCACTTT.

The V and J genes are TRBV11-2 and TRBJ2-5, with TRBD2 matching 13 bases. V shed 5 bases and J 7 bases; nucleotides not matched to a gene: 7. The germline V gene encodes CDR1 SGHAT and CDR2 FQNNGV. The CDR3 has 15 residues. The DNA of the CDR3 is TGTGCCAGCAGCGGGGGACTAGCGGGGCGAGGGACCCAGTACTTC. Encoded protein: CASSGGLAGRGTQYF.

This sequence joins TRBV5-1 and TRBJ2-5; 7 positions match TRBD1. Germline CDR1 reads SGHRS; CDR2 reads YFSETQ. This CDR3 has 16 amino acids. After removal of 0 bases from V and 4 bases from J, the junction contained 9 bases not matched to a gene. CDR3 sequence: CASSLVTTGSGETQYF. As DNA, the CDR3 is TGCGCCAGCAGCTTGGTCACGACAGGGTCGGGAGAGACCCAGTACTTC. Combining the CDR3 with reference TRBV5-1 and TRBJ2-5 gives the whole variable domain KAGVTQTPRYLIKTRGQQVTLSCSPISGHRSVSWYQQTPGQGLQFLFEYFSETQRNKGNFPGRFSGRQFSNSRSEMNVSTLELGDSALYLCASSLVTTGSGETQYFGPGTRLLVL.

This chain links TRBV7-9 with TRBJ1-5; 9 positions agree with TRBD1. Germline assignment: CDR1 SEHNR and CDR2 FQNEAQ (reference sequence). V gave up 5 bases and J gave up 2 bases; unmatched junction bases: 4. This CDR3 contains 15 residues. The CDR3 region has the DNA TGTGCCAGCAGCCGACAGGGGGGAGGCAATCAGCCCCAGCATTTT. Protein sequence: CASSRQGGGNQPQHF.

The rearrangement links TRBV10-3 to TRBJ1-3; 8 nucleotides line up with TRBD1. With 0 bases clipped from V and 0 bases from J, the junction kept 4 bases outside the gene matches. Germline CDR1 ENHRY, CDR2 SYGVKD. This CDR3 has 17 amino acids. The CDR3 nucleotides read TGTGCCATCAGTGAGTCGGGGACAGGTGACTCTGGAAACACCATATATTTT. This gives the protein CAISESGTGDSGNTIYF.

The chain couples TRBV4-3 to TRBJ2-7, with 10 bases lining up with TRBD1. Trimming removed 2 bases from V and 3 bases from J; junction bases left unmatched: 4. Germline CDR1 reads LGHNA; CDR2 reads YSLEER. This CDR3 region has 15 residues. The CDR3 reads CASSQYGDRGYEQYF. The CDR3 DNA is TGCGCCAGCAGCCAATACGGGGACAGGGGCTACGAGCAGTACTTC.

The rearrangement uses TRBV16 and TRBJ1-2; 7 bases line up with TRBD1. Germline V gene lookup returns CDR1 KGHSY and CDR2 FQNENV. Trimming cost V 0 bases and J 6 bases; bases outside gene matches: 10. The CDR3 has 16 residues. Written as DNA, the CDR3 is TGTGCCAGCAGCCAATCGAACGCAGGGGGAATCCATGGCTACACCTTC. Translation: CASSQSNAGGIHGYTF.